This TCR beta chain is drawn from a study of T cell responses to AZD1222 COVID-19 vaccine. In the case of this clone: Antigen specificity is unknown.

V was pared by 5 bases and J by 11 bases, with 3 bases of the junction left unmatched. The CDR3 runs 11 residues. Germline CDR1 is SGHAT and CDR2 is FQNNGV. Sequencing was performed with immunoSEQ multiplex PCR; in TCRdb, only in-frame clones are kept and a portion is missing. The table records fewer than 200,000 clones, 85% to 90% of them present only once. Second doses at about 4 or about 12 weeks were pooled. Study-level points and caveats: Nearly half of the spike-specific TCRs reportedly recognize variant regions that carry no mutations. The breadth and depth of Spike-specific TCRs increased once two AZD1222 doses had been given.

The TCR was taken from an adult who received the AZD1222 COVID-19 vaccine. Specimen: peripheral blood, collected 28 days after the second AZD1222 dose. The chain links TRBV11-2 to TRBJ1-1; 9 nucleotides agree with TRBD1. The CDR3 loop is CASSLGQGAFF. CDR3 DNA sequence: TGTGCCAGCAGCCTCGGACAGGGGGCTTTCTTT.